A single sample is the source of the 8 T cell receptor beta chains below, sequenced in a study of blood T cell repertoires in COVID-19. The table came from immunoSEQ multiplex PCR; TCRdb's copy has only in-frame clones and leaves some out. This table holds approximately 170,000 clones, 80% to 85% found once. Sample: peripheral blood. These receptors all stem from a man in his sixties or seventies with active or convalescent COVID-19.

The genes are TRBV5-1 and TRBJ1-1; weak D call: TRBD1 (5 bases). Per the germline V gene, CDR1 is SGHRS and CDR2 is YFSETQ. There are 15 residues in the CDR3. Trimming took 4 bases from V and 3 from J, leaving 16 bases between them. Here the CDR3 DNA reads TGCGCCAGCAGCGAGGGGACTGTGTGGGACACTGAAGCTTTCTTT. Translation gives CASSEGTVWDTEAFF.

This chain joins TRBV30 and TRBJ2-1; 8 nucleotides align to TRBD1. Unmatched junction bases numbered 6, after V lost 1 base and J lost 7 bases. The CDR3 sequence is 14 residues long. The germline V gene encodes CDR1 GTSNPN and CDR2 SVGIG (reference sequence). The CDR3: CAWSAVDRGNEQFF. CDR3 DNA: TGTGCCTGGAGTGCTGTTGACAGGGGTAATGAGCAGTTCTTC.

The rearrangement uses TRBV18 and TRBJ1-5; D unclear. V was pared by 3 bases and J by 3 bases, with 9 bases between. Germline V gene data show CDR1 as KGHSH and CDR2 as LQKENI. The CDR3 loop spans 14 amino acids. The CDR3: CASSPNGNNQPQHF. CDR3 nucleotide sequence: TGTGCCAGCTCACCTAACGGGAACAATCAGCCCCAGCATTTT.

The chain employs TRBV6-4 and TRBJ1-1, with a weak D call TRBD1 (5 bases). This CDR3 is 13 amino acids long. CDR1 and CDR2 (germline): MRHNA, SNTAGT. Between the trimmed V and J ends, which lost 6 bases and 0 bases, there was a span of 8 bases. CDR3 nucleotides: TGTGCCAGCAGGAGACAGTTGAACACTGAAGCTTTCTTT. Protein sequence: CASRRQLNTEAFF.

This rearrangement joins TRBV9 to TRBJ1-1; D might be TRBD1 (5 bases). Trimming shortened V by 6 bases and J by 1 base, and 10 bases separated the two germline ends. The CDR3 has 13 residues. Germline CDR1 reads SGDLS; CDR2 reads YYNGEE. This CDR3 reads CASTQGSNTEAFF. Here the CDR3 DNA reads TGTGCCAGCACCCAGGGTTCGAACACTGAAGCTTTCTTT.

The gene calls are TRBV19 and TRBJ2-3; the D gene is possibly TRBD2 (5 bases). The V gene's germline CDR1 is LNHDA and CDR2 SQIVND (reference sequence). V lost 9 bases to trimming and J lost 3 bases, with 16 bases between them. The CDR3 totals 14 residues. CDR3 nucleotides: TGTGCCAGCACTCCCGGGATGCTTACAGATACGCAGTATTTT. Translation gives CASTPGMLTDTQYF.

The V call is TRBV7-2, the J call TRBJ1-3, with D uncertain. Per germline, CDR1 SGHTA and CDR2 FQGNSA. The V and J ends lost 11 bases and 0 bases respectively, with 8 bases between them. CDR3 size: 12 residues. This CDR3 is CAFEGSGNTIYF. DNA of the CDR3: TGTGCCTTCGAGGGCTCTGGAAACACCATATATTTT.

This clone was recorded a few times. CDR3 region: CASSFARGVAFF. The CDR3 DNA reads as TGTGCCAGCAGTTTTGCCCGGGGAGTCGCTTTCTTT. The V call is TRBV12-3 or TRBV12-4, the J call TRBJ1-1, with D unclear. Trimming took off 3 bases at V and 11 bases at J, with 13 bases between the two ends. The length of the CDR3 is 12 residues.